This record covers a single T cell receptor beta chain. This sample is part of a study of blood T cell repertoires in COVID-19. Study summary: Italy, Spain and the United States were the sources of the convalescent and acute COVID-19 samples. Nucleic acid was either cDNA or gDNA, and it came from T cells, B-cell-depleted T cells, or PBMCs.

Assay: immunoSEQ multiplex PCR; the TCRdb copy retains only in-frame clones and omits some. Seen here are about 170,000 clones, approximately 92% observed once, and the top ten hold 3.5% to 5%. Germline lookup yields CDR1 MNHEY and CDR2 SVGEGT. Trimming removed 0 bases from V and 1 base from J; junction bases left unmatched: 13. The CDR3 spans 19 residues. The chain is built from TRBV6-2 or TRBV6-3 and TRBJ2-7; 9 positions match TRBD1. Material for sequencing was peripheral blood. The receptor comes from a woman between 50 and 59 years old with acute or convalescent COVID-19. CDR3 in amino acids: CASSYSTDRGARSSYEQYF. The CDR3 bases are TGTGCCAGCAGTTACTCGACGGACAGGGGTGCTAGATCGTCCTACGAGCAGTACTTC.